This T cell receptor (beta chain) is from a study of glioma-infiltrating T cells. General study results and limits: Only very few CDR3 sequences appeared in both tissue and blood. Above-expected tissue-blood divergence occurred in all gliomas, most in low-grade ones.

This clonotype came up many times. The antigen is undetermined. Amplification of TCR alpha and beta CDR3 regions from RNA used iRepertoire nested multiplex PCR. Input was 100-400 ng of tissue mRNA or PBMC total RNA. MiXCR, applied by TCRdb to the multiplex PCR reads, yields one record per CDR3 protein. The sample records about 140,000 distinct CDR3 sequences, 30% to 40% being singletons. Sequenced input: glioma tissue, nonneoplastic brain tissue, or PBMCs (not recorded which). This sequence originates from a human donor with low-grade glioma or glioblastoma, undergoing nonglioma brain surgery, or in good health (not recorded which).

CDR3 sequence: CASSLDGQTYNEQFF. The CDR3 DNA reads TGTGCCAGCAGCTTAGACGGACAGACCTACAATGAGCAGTTCTTC. V gene TRBV7-8 combines with J gene TRBJ2-1, with D tentatively TRBD1 (6 bases). The CDR3 length is 15 residues. V was clipped by 1 base and J by 2 bases, with 9 bases between them. CDR1 is SGHVS and CDR2 is FQNEAQ in the germline V gene.